This T cell receptor beta chain stems from a study of blood T cell repertoires in COVID-19. Study at large: Samples came from the United States, Italy and Spain, spanning acute and convalescent COVID-19. In each case, the material was cDNA or gDNA derived from T cells, B-cell-depleted T cells, or PBMCs.

How the authors handled the data: Reference gene primers were amplified, and this amplification served to estimate nucleated cell counts. Clones were read by immunoSEQ multiplex PCR, and TCRdb kept only the in-frame ones, dropping some. The DNA was the basis for D and trimming; V, J and clone size are from that table. The sample includes 150,000 to 200,000 clones, roughly 87% of them seen just once. The CDR3 length is 16 residues. Per the germline V gene, CDR1 is SGHTA and CDR2 is FQGNSA. V was clipped by 3 bases and J by 0 bases; unmatched bases: 6. This receptor was identified in a woman aged 45-65 years with acute or convalescent COVID-19. V gene TRBV7-2 combines with J gene TRBJ2-3; TRBD2 agrees at 7 bases. The sample taken for sequencing was peripheral blood. For the CDR3, the DNA is TGTGCCAGCAGCTTTACGGGGGGTTCTAGCACAGATACGCAGTATTTT. Its translation is CASSFTGGSSTDTQYF.